The sequence of this TCR beta chain was determined in a study of T cell changes during pregnancy in multiple sclerosis. Only one count was recorded for this clone. TCRdb's table, derived via immunoSEQ multiplex PCR, lists solely in-frame clones and lacks some. The sample has tens of thousands of clones, almost 95% seen once; the top ten hold about 2.8%. The receptor's source is a female donor in good health, enrolled as a control in a pregnancy study. Sequenced here: peripheral blood, sampled in the third trimester of pregnancy.

Written as DNA, the CDR3 is TGTGCCAGCAGCTTCGGGCGGGAGGTCAAAAACATTCAGTACTTC. This sequence encodes CASSFGREVKNIQYF. V is TRBV9 and J is TRBJ2-4, with TRBD2 identical over 8 bases. Losses at the gene ends were 4 bases for V and 3 bases for J; bases not matched to a gene: 6. CDR1 SGDLS and CDR2 YYNGEE come from the germline V gene. CDR3 size: 15 residues.